This T cell receptor (beta chain) was observed in a study of molecular identifiers for immune sequencing clone quantification. Across the whole study: Replicate experiments took RNA from approximately 20,000 or 100,000 naive CD8 cells, divided it five ways and sequenced four.

The study's findings and limits: Effector cells had over 98% of their molecules in clones above 20 RNA copies, while naive cells had under 1%. Sizes of clones that are highly expanded could be underestimated (if identical TCR molecules share a barcode).

With respect to this clonotype: As yet, its antigen is unknown.

TCRdb re-called the PCR reads through MiXCR, storing one row per CDR3 protein. The profile covers hundreds of thousands of distinct CDR3 sequences, with roughly a quarter appearing a single time and about 0.74% taken by the ten largest. Input material: naive CD8+ T cells from blood, with Jurkat cell RNA spiked in. The sample's subset: FACS-sorted CD8+CD4-CCR7+CD45RA+ naive T cells. This clonotype was obtained from a human donor in good health. Some libraries in this study had Jurkat cell RNA spiked in.

The CDR3 nucleotides read TGTGCCAGCAGCAGCGACAGGGCAAACTATGGCTACACCTTC. Amino acids: CASSSDRANYGYTF. The genes are TRBV9 and TRBJ1-2, with 7 bases lining up with TRBD1. This CDR3 is built from 14 residues. Looked up from germline, CDR1 is SGDLS and CDR2 is YYNGEE. Germline trimming cut 4 bases from V and 2 bases from J; bases unmatched to any gene: 5.